The 23 T cell receptor beta chains listed next were all sequenced from one sample in a study of blood T cell repertoires in COVID-19. The protocol was immunoSEQ multiplex PCR, while the TCRdb copy is restricted to in-frame clones and leaves out a portion. Of roughly 54,000 clones in the sample, less than 90% were seen once. Sequencing was done on a sample of peripheral blood. All receptors come from a man aged 45-60 years with acute or convalescent COVID-19.

This sequence joins TRBV9 and TRBJ1-2, with D possibly TRBD1 on 5 matching bases. The CDR3 loop spans 14 amino acids. The germline CDR1 and CDR2 sequences are SGDLS and YYNGEE. The V end was cut by 4 bases, the J end by 6 bases, with 16 bases between. The CDR3 bases are TGTGCCAGCAGCCCCGCTGCAGGGTTGCATGGCTACACCTTC. This codes for CASSPAAGLHGYTF.

This chain uses TRBV4-1 with TRBJ1-3; D might be TRBD1 (5 bases). The germline V gene has CDR1 MGHRA and CDR2 YSYEKL. The CDR3 runs to 17 residues. V was trimmed by 4 bases and J by 2 bases, leaving 18 bases between them. CDR3 amino acids: CASSRAGILQAGNTIYF. CDR3 nucleotide sequence: TGCGCCAGCAGCCGGGCAGGGATACTTCAAGCTGGAAACACCATATATTTT.

V gene TRBV27 combines with J gene TRBJ1-4; TRBD1 matches at 9 bases. With V trimmed by 6 bases and J by 8 bases, 4 bases remained unmatched. This CDR3 has 13 amino acids. The germline CDR1 and CDR2 sequences are MNHEY and SMNVEV (reference sequence). The DNA of the CDR3 is TGTGCCAGCAGGCCGGGGACAGGGGAAAAACTGTTTTTT. Its translation: CASRPGTGEKLFF.

The V call is TRBV18, the J call TRBJ2-7, with D possibly matching TRBD1 (6 bases). Per the germline V gene, CDR1 is KGHSH and CDR2 is LQKENI. The CDR3 runs to 14 residues. Trimming cost V 3 bases and J 0 bases, with 9 bases left between them. CDR3 DNA sequence: TGTGCCAGCTCACCTTGGGACACCTCCTACGAGCAGTACTTC. The encoded protein is CASSPWDTSYEQYF.

V usage is TRBV6-5 and J usage is TRBJ1-6, with 9 bases matching TRBD1. The CDR3 has 15 amino acids. V lost 5 bases and J lost 7; bases outside the gene matches: 6. Germline V gene data show CDR1 as MNHEY and CDR2 as SVGAGI. This CDR3 reads CASSPWTGANSPLHF. The CDR3 DNA is TGTGCCAGCAGTCCTTGGACAGGGGCCAATTCACCCCTCCACTTT.

The chain links TRBV6-5 to TRBJ1-5, with 7 bases lining up with TRBD1. CDR1 is MNHEY, CDR2 SVGAGI, per germline. Trimming at V came to 8 bases and at J to 9 bases, leaving 16 bases not matched to a gene. CDR3 length: 15 residues. The CDR3 DNA reads TGTGCCAGCTCTGGGACAGATAAAACCCTTTGGCCCCAGCATTTT. Amino acids: CASSGTDKTLWPQHF.

The sample holds a few counts of this clone. The rearrangement uses TRBV5-4 and TRBJ2-5; TRBD1 agrees at 10 bases. The CDR3 is 14 amino acids. Per the germline V gene, CDR1 is SGHNT and CDR2 is YYREEE (reference sequence). Trimming at V came to 4 bases and at J to 5 bases, leaving 5 bases not matched to a gene. The CDR3 DNA reads TGTGCCAGCAGCAACGAGGACAGGGGGGAGACCCAGTACTTC. Translation gives CASSNEDRGETQYF.

The chain is built from TRBV10-3 and TRBJ1-1; D is undetermined. Trimming pared 8 bases from V and 1 base from J, leaving 11 bases between. The CDR3 loop spans 13 amino acids. Per the germline V gene, CDR1 is ENHRY and CDR2 is SYGVKD. CDR3 loop: CAIEKTRNTEAFF. The CDR3 nucleotides are TGTGCCATCGAAAAAACACGGAACACTGAAGCTTTCTTT.

The chain employs TRBV19 and TRBJ1-4; D unclear. The V gene lost 1 base and the J gene lost 6 bases, with 9 bases spanning the gap. The CDR3 is 14 amino acids. The germline CDR1 and CDR2 sequences are LNHDA and SQIVND (reference sequence). The CDR3 DNA is TGTGCCAGTAGTATAGGGGCGAGGGATGAAAAACTGTTTTTT. Translated: CASSIGARDEKLFF. Supplemented by reference TRBV19 and TRBJ1-4, the full variable domain reads DGGITQSPKYLFRKEGQNVTLSCEQNLNHDAMYWYRQDPGQGLRLIYYSQIVNDFQKGDIAEGYSVSREKKESFPLTVTSAQKNPTAFYLCASSIGARDEKLFFGSGTQLSVL.

The rearrangement links TRBV3-1 (or the pseudogene TRBV3-2) to TRBJ1-4; D is uncertain. The CDR3 has 14 residues. Germline CDR1 is LGHDT and CDR2 is YNNKEL (reference sequence). Trimming cost V 1 base and J 0 bases, with 3 bases left between them. The CDR3: CASSQATTNEKLFF. CDR3 DNA sequence: TGTGCCAGCAGCCAAGCCACAACTAATGAAAAACTGTTTTTT.

The chain has TRBV30 and TRBJ1-5; D might be TRBD1 (5 bases). This CDR3 is built from 16 residues. The germline V and J ends were trimmed by 2 bases and 6 bases, with 20 bases remaining between them. Per germline, CDR1 GTSNPN and CDR2 SVGIG (reference sequence). The CDR3 sequence is CAWSTPGGRAFQPQHF. CDR3 nucleotides: TGTGCCTGGAGTACCCCCGGGGGGAGGGCCTTTCAGCCCCAGCATTTT.

The chain uses TRBV11-1 and TRBJ2-7; 15 bases agree with TRBD2. With V trimmed by 5 bases and J by 5 bases, 7 bases remained unmatched. CDR1 and CDR2 (germline): SGHAT, FQDESV (reference sequence). The CDR3 has 16 amino acids. This chain's CDR3 is CASSPVGTSGRNEQYF. For the CDR3, the DNA is TGTGCCAGCAGCCCAGTAGGGACTAGCGGGAGGAACGAGCAGTACTTC. Based on the CDR3 plus reference TRBV11-1 and TRBJ2-7, the full variable domain is EAEVAQSPRYKITEKSQAVAFWCDPISGHATLYWYRQILGQGPELLVQFQDESVVDDSQLPKDRFSAERLKGVDSTLKIQPAELGDSAMYLCASSPVGTSGRNEQYFGPGTRLTVT.

This clone turned up a few times. This chain uses TRBV14 with TRBJ2-3, with 10 bases that match TRBD1. CDR1 SGHDN and CDR2 FVKESK come from the germline V gene. The CDR3 is 18 amino acids. V shed 1 base, J shed 2 bases, and the junction held 9 bases outside the gene matches. CDR3 nucleotides: TGTGCCAGCAGCCAAGCGAGGGGACAGGGGTCTATCACAGATACGCAGTATTTT. The encoded protein is CASSQARGQGSITDTQYF.

The sample holds one count of this clone. V usage is TRBV7-2 and J usage is TRBJ2-2; 9 nucleotides line up with TRBD2. The CDR3 consists of 16 residues. Per the germline V gene, CDR1 is SGHTA and CDR2 is FQGNSA. V lost 1 base and J lost 3; bases outside the gene matches: 3. The CDR3 spells CASSLDSGGYTGELFF. CDR3 DNA: TGTGCCAGCAGCTTAGATAGCGGGGGATACACCGGGGAGCTGTTTTTT.

The chain couples TRBV6-6 to TRBJ1-2; D gene uncertain. This CDR3 comprises 14 residues. The germline V gene has CDR1 MNHNY and CDR2 SVGAGI (reference sequence). V lost 5 bases to trimming and J lost 7 bases, with 17 bases between them. The CDR3 coding sequence is TGTGCCAGCAGTCCAGGAAGCAAATTCATTGGCTACACCTTC. It encodes CASSPGSKFIGYTF.

V gene TRBV7-9 combines with J gene TRBJ2-7, with D possibly matching TRBD2 (6 bases). V lost 4 bases to trimming and J lost 2 bases, with 9 bases between them. From germline, CDR1 is SEHNR and CDR2 FQNEAQ (reference sequence). The CDR3 contains 13 residues. In DNA, the CDR3 is TGTGCCAGCAGCTCTAGCGTCACCTACGAGCAGTACTTC. Translated, it gives CASSSSVTYEQYF.

The chain recombines TRBV5-1 with TRBJ1-5; D call uncertain. Between the trimmed V and J ends, which lost 3 bases and 4 bases, there was a span of 8 bases. The length of the CDR3 is 13 residues. Germline CDR1 SGHRS, CDR2 YFSETQ. In nucleotides, the CDR3 is TGCGCCAGCAGCTCAGATTATAATCAGCCCCAGCATTTT. This gives the protein CASSSDYNQPQHF.

The chain is built from TRBV18 and TRBJ1-4; D gene uncertain. The V gene's germline CDR1 is KGHSH and CDR2 LQKENI. The CDR3 spans 15 residues. V lost 8 bases and J lost 0, with 13 bases in between. The CDR3 nucleotides read TGTGCCAGCCGCTCCGGGTCGGCAACTAATGAAAAACTGTTTTTT. Protein: CASRSGSATNEKLFF. The whole variable domain, filled in from reference TRBV18 and TRBJ1-4, reads NAGVMQNPRHLVRRRGQEARLRCSPMKGHSHVYWYRQLPEEGLKFMVYLQKENIIDESGMPKERFSAEFPKEGPSILRIQQVVRGDSAAYFCASRSGSATNEKLFFGSGTQLSVL.

This clone has only one observation. The V call is TRBV30, the J call TRBJ1-5; possibly TRBD1 for D (5 bases). The V and J ends lost 1 base and 6 bases respectively, with 10 bases between them. This CDR3 region has 13 residues. Germline CDR1 reads GTSNPN; CDR2 reads SVGIG (reference sequence). CDR3 sequence: CAWSDGGSQPQHF. The CDR3 DNA is TGTGCCTGGAGTGACGGGGGGAGTCAGCCCCAGCATTTT.

The rearrangement uses TRBV25-1 and TRBJ2-7; D gene unclear. Trimming removed 3 bases from V and 2 bases from J, with 5 bases in between. Germline values: CDR1 MGHDK, CDR2 SYGVNS. CDR3 length: 12 amino acids. The DNA of the CDR3 is TGTGCCAGCAGTGAGGGCACCTACGAGCAGTACTTC. It translates to CASSEGTYEQYF.

Written as DNA, the CDR3 is TGTGCCAGCAGCAAAGAGGAAGGGACAGGTGCCTACGAGCAGTACTTC. This sequence encodes CASSKEEGTGAYEQYF. The chain has TRBV21-1 and TRBJ2-7; the D call in the table, TRBD1, was not verified against the DNA. TRBV21-1 is an annotated pseudogene. The CDR3 runs 16 residues.

The gene calls are TRBV7-3 and TRBJ1-2; 7 bases are a match to TRBD1. The ends lost 3 bases at V and 0 bases at J; junction bases unmatched: 4. Per germline, CDR1 SGHTA and CDR2 FQGTGA. The CDR3 totals 15 residues. The CDR3 coding sequence is TGTGCCAGCAGCTTGACAGGGAGCTCTAACTATGGCTACACCTTC. Translation: CASSLTGSSNYGYTF.

The J gene is TRBJ1-6, the V gene TRBV7-2, with 9 bases identical to TRBD1. The CDR3 spans 16 residues. Germline trimming cut 3 bases from V and 9 bases from J; bases unmatched to any gene: 9. From germline, CDR1 is SGHTA and CDR2 FQGNSA. Here the CDR3 DNA reads TGTGCCAGCAGCTTCGCCGGGACAGGGAGTTTTTCACCCCTCCACTTT. Encoded protein: CASSFAGTGSFSPLHF.